Below, one T cell receptor (beta chain) is given with its context. Its target antigen remains unknown. No quality values exist for individual bases; no much larger clone is one base distant. The library was built by means of the immunoSEQ multiplex PCR assay. Here the immuneACCESS table is served through TCRdb, limited to in-frame sequences with V and J called. Missing clones are a known gap in these copies; in checked studies unresolved V genes cover under half, and the rest lacks a known reason. The sample contains around 34,000 clones, 85% to 90% of them found a single time. Clones ranked in the top ten supply approximately 4.1% of the sample. This sample is part of a study of T cell changes during pregnancy in multiple sclerosis (dated by TCRdb to between 2017 and 2020). Turning to the overall study: The study looked at changes in the T cell repertoire across pregnancy in women with multiple sclerosis.

The CDR3, from cysteine to phenylalanine, totals 14 residues. Kept here is only the CDR3 DNA, which spans 42 bases and is read in frame from base 1. CDR1 and CDR2 were assigned from the germline V gene as SGHVS and FQNEAQ. Germline trimming amounts to 5 bases on V and 4 bases on J, with 5 as the count of junction bases outside the gene matches. The sequence was obtained from a female donor with multiple sclerosis, enrolled in a pregnancy study. The source was CD8+ T cells from peripheral blood mononuclear cells, collected after pregnancy. The chain joins TRBV7-8 to TRBJ2-1; TRBD2 fits 7 bases in the junction. The CDR3 loop reads CASSPGLSYNEQFF. The base sequence is TGTGCCAGCAGCCCGGGACTATCATACAATGAGCAGTTCTTC.